A selection of T cell receptor beta chains follows, all from one sample in a study of blood T cell repertoires in COVID-19. The repertoire was sequenced with immunoSEQ multiplex PCR; TCRdb's copy has only in-frame clones and lacks some. The table lists 200,000 to 300,000 clones, 85% of them singletons. Sequences were obtained from peripheral blood. These TCRs come from a woman aged 60-70 years with active or convalescent COVID-19. Each CDR3 is given with its conserved first and last residue. A D gene is named only where the DNA matches it firmly. The size of a clone is reported for some rows only, either as once, few or many, or as a class for expanded clones.

v_gene	j_gene	abundance	len	d_gene	CDR3aa	CDR3nt
TRBV29-1	TRBJ1-5	NA	12	NA	CSVGLSNQPQHF	TGCAGCGTGGGCCTTAGCAATCAGCCCCAGCATTTT
TRBV6-4	TRBJ2-4	NA	17	NA	CASSEGPTTLAKNIQYF	TGTGCCAGCAGTGAGGGGCCCACTACCTTAGCCAAAAACATTCAGTACTTC
TRBV24-1	TRBJ2-1	NA	17	NA	CATSDLGSLSGKDEQFF	TGTGCCACCAGTGATTTGGGATCCCTATCGGGTAAGGATGAGCAGTTCTTC
TRBV7-9	TRBJ2-1	few	15	TRBD2	CASSHWVAGEAEQFF	TGTGCCAGCAGCCATTGGGTAGCGGGAGAGGCTGAGCAGTTCTTC
TRBV7-2	TRBJ1-3	NA	12	NA	CASSLPGGTIYF	TGTGCCAGCAGCTTACCCGGCGGCACCATATATTTT
TRBV6-1	TRBJ1-2	once	15	TRBD1	CASSESGTGVSGYTF	TGTGCCAGCAGTGAATCCGGGACAGGAGTGTCGGGCTACACCTTC
TRBV29-1	TRBJ2-7	NA	14	TRBD1	CSVGAGQVGYEQYF	TGCAGCGTTGGAGCTGGACAGGTGGGTTACGAGCAGTACTTC
TRBV9	TRBJ2-1	NA	15	TRBD1	CASSAGTDSYNEQFF	TGTGCCAGCAGCGCCGGGACAGACTCCTACAATGAGCAGTTCTTC
TRBV19	TRBJ2-1	NA	15	NA	CASSIDPGLDNEQFF	TGTGCCAGTAGTATAGATCCCGGACTTGACAATGAGCAGTTCTTC
TRBV27	TRBJ2-2	few	15	NA	CASSRGSGRAGELFF	TGTGCCAGCAGCCGAGGATCCGGGAGAGCCGGGGAGCTGTTTTTT
TRBV3-1/TRBV3-2	TRBJ1-2	NA	15	NA	CASSHLWAGNYGYTF	TGTGCCAGCAGCCACCTCTGGGCGGGTAACTATGGCTACACCTTC
TRBV5-6	TRBJ2-2	NA	14	NA	CASSLALGQGALFF	TGTGCCAGCAGCTTGGCCCTCGGGCAGGGTGCGCTGTTTTTT
TRBV2	TRBJ2-1	NA	15	TRBD2	CASSTSGLLYNEQFF	TGTGCCAGCAGTACTAGCGGCCTCCTCTACAATGAGCAGTTCTTC
TRBV6-5	TRBJ1-2	NA	14	TRBD1	CASRWTGANYGYTF	TGTGCCAGCAGGTGGACAGGAGCTAACTATGGCTACACCTTC
TRBV24-1	TRBJ2-1	once	18	TRBD2	CATSAVGLAGTYYNEQFF	TGTGCCACCAGTGCTGTGGGACTAGCGGGAACATACTACAATGAGCAGTTCTTC
TRBV5-6	TRBJ2-3	NA	15	NA	CASSLGSGYTDTQYF	TGTGCCAGCAGCTTGGGAAGCGGATACACAGATACGCAGTATTTT
TRBV27	TRBJ2-7	NA	14	NA	CASSFSQVGYEQYF	TGTGCCAGCAGTTTTAGTCAAGTCGGGTACGAGCAGTACTTC
TRBV7-3	TRBJ2-6	NA	17	NA	CASSPLGGGSGANVLTF	TGTGCCAGCAGCCCTCTTGGAGGGGGCAGTGGGGCCAACGTCCTGACTTTC
TRBV7-9	TRBJ1-2	NA	15	NA	CASSPQDRTIYGYTF	TGTGCCAGCAGCCCGCAGGACAGAACGATCTATGGCTACACCTTC
TRBV4-1	TRBJ2-7	NA	16	NA	CASSHHMSRGPYEQYF	TGCGCCAGCAGCCATCATATGAGCAGGGGACCCTACGAGCAGTACTTC
TRBV2	TRBJ2-7	NA	13	TRBD2	CASSDGLAYEQYF	TGTGCCAGCAGTGACGGACTAGCTTACGAGCAGTACTTC
TRBV21-1	TRBJ1-5	NA	15	NA	CASMGTAYSNQPQHF	TGTGCCAGCATGGGGACAGCTTATAGCAATCAGCCCCAGCATTTT
TRBV11-2	TRBJ2-7	once	15	TRBD2	CASSFQREAPYEQYF	TGTGCCAGCAGCTTCCAGCGGGAGGCACCCTACGAGCAGTACTTC
TRBV29-1	TRBJ2-5	NA	15	TRBD1	CSVERTGDLQETQYF	TGCAGCGTGGAACGGACAGGGGACCTTCAAGAGACCCAGTACTTC
TRBV28	TRBJ1-5	once	16	TRBD1	CASSRTGLYSNQPQHF	TGTGCCAGCAGCCGGACAGGGTTATATAGCAATCAGCCCCAGCATTTT
TRBV5-4	TRBJ1-2	NA	14	NA	CASSLDGGSYGYTF	TGTGCCAGCAGCTTGGACGGCGGGTCTTATGGCTACACCTTC
TRBV11-2	TRBJ1-6	NA	15	NA	CASSSWTAYNSPLHF	TGTGCCAGCAGCTCCTGGACAGCTTACAATTCACCCCTCCACTTT
TRBV5-5	TRBJ2-2	NA	16	NA	CASSLNSGANTGELFF	TGTGCCAGCAGCTTGAATTCTGGGGCAAACACCGGGGAGCTGTTTTTT
TRBV15	TRBJ1-1	NA	14	NA	CATSRGQTNTEAFF	TGTGCCACCAGCAGAGGACAGACGAACACTGAAGCTTTCTTT
TRBV19	TRBJ2-6	NA	15	NA	CASTPWSSGANVLTF	TGTGCCAGTACCCCATGGAGCTCTGGGGCCAACGTCCTGACTTTC
TRBV11-2	TRBJ1-6	NA	14	TRBD1	CASSSRGNNSPLHF	TGTGCCAGCAGCTCCAGGGGGAATAATTCACCCCTCCACTTT
TRBV24-1	TRBJ1-5	NA	15	TRBD1	CATSERTGGYQPQHF	TGTGCCACCAGTGAACGGACAGGGGGTTACCAGCCCCAGCATTTT
TRBV9	TRBJ2-3	once	13	NA	CASSRGSLDTQYF	TGTGCCAGCAGCAGGGGGTCTCTGGATACGCAGTATTTT
TRBV2	TRBJ1-2	once	13	NA	CASSEWVGSGYTF	TGTGCCAGCAGTGAATGGGTAGGGAGCGGCTACACCTTC
TRBV29-1	TRBJ1-1	NA	10	NA	CSVRNPEAFF	TGCAGCGTTCGTAATCCTGAAGCTTTCTTT
TRBV10-1	TRBJ2-5	NA	15	TRBD1	CASSESDRQGETQYF	TGCGCCAGCAGTGAGTCAGATCGACAGGGAGAGACCCAGTACTTC
TRBV29-1	TRBJ2-3	NA	13	NA	CSVEALFTDTQYF	TGCAGCGTTGAGGCCCTCTTCACAGATACGCAGTATTTT
TRBV29-1	TRBJ1-2	NA	11	NA	CSVGESYGYTF	TGCAGCGTTGGGGAGAGCTATGGCTACACCTTC
TRBV28	TRBJ1-3	NA	15	NA	CASTQGSNVGNTIYF	TGTGCCAGCACACAGGGTAGTAATGTAGGAAACACCATATATTTT
TRBV6-5	TRBJ1-2	NA	15	TRBD1	CASSYSGTGGYGYTF	TGTGCCAGCAGTTACTCAGGGACAGGGGGTTATGGCTACACCTTC
TRBV5-1	TRBJ1-2	NA	15	TRBD1	CASSPTQGARYGYTF	TGCGCCAGCAGTCCAACACAGGGGGCGCGTTATGGCTACACCTTC
TRBV4-1	TRBJ1-2	NA	16	NA	CASSQQWMGGMGGYTF	TGCGCCAGCAGCCAACAGTGGATGGGGGGAATGGGCGGCTACACCTTC
TRBV2	TRBJ1-5	NA	15	NA	CASSEAPRGTQPQHF	TGTGCCAGCAGTGAAGCCCCCCGGGGGACTCAGCCCCAGCATTTT
TRBV7-2	TRBJ2-3	NA	18	TRBD2	CASAEEALAGGRTDTQYF	TGTGCCAGCGCCGAGGAGGCCCTAGCGGGGGGCCGGACAGATACGCAGTATTTT
TRBV25-1	TRBJ2-3	few	15	NA	CASSEYRGYTDTQYF	TGTGCCAGCAGTGAATATCGGGGGTACACAGATACGCAGTATTTT
TRBV11-3	TRBJ2-5	NA	14	NA	CASSLDGSQETQYF	TGTGCCAGCAGCTTAGATGGCAGCCAAGAGACCCAGTACTTC